Below are 16 T cell receptor beta chains sequenced from a single sample in a study of early T cells in non-severe SARS-CoV-2 infection (dated by TCRdb to 2020 to 2022). To prepare the library, 5' RACE was applied. Sequencing was performed on a NextSeq 500. TCRdb took the public reads, trimmed them with fastp at Q25, ran MiXCR for clone calling and kept in-frame beta chains. Every CDR3 protein is listed once, alongside the most common genes and DNA of its rows. This sample gives 40,000 to 55,000 distinct CDR3 sequences in total; approximately 4% of them show up just once. The ten largest clones capture roughly 3% of the sample. The sequencing input was whole blood. Receptors originate from an adult who was a healthcare worker with PCR-confirmed SARS-CoV-2 infection or an uninfected control (not recorded which).

This clonotype was recorded many times. The gene calls are TRBV2 and TRBJ2-5, with 7 bases that match TRBD2. V was clipped by 6 bases and J by 4 bases; unmatched bases: 14. This CDR3 has 16 residues. The germline V gene has CDR1 SNHLY and CDR2 FYNNEI. In DNA form, the CDR3 reads TGTGCCAGCAGCACCCGGGGGGATAAAATGGTAGAGACCCAGTACTTC. Translated, it gives CASSTRGDKMVETQYF.

This clonotype was recorded many times. This chain joins TRBV7-9 and TRBJ1-4; D call uncertain. Germline loops: CDR1 SEHNR, CDR2 FQNEAQ (reference sequence). V was shortened by 3 bases and J by 8 bases, with 16 bases between the two germline ends. The CDR3 totals 15 residues. Here the CDR3 DNA reads TGTGCCAGCAGCTTCTACAGCCATAGGGAGGAAAAACTGTTTTTT. Its protein product is CASSFYSHREEKLFF.

The genes are TRBV6-1 and TRBJ1-2; TRBD1 matches 9 bases. CDR1 MNHNS and CDR2 SASEGT come from the germline V gene. V dropped 8 bases and J dropped 7; count of bases not matched to a gene: 8. The length of the CDR3 is 13 residues. CDR3 in amino acids: CASVGQGSFGYTF. CDR3 in DNA: TGTGCCAGCGTGGGACAGGGTTCCTTTGGCTACACCTTC.

Ten or more counts support this clonotype. V gene TRBV5-1 combines with J gene TRBJ1-1; TRBD1 is a possible D gene (5 bases). CDR1 is SGHRS, CDR2 YFSETQ, per germline. V dropped 4 bases and J dropped 5 bases, with 15 bases sitting between them. The CDR3 sequence is 14 residues long. The CDR3 spells CASSPTAGGTEAFF. The CDR3 bases are TGCGCCAGCAGCCCGACAGCGGGGGGGACTGAAGCTTTCTTT.

This clonotype has at least ten counts. The V and J genes are TRBV2 and TRBJ2-6; TRBD1 or TRBD2 may be the D gene (6 bases each). The CDR3 runs 15 residues. CDR1 is SNHLY and CDR2 is FYNNEI in the germline V gene. V lost 6 bases to trimming and J lost 2 bases, with 11 bases between them. The CDR3 reads CASSPGGAGANVLTF. In DNA, the CDR3 is TGTGCCAGCAGCCCCGGGGGCGCTGGGGCCAACGTCCTGACTTTC.

This clonotype came up many times. The V and J genes are TRBV7-2 and TRBJ1-1; D is uncertain. The V end lost 2 bases, the J end lost 4 bases, and 8 bases lay between the germline ends. The CDR3 consists of 13 residues. Germline CDR1 reads SGHTA; CDR2 reads FQGNSA. CDR3 residues: CASSLTGITEAFF. The DNA of the CDR3 is TGTGCCAGCAGCTTAACGGGTATCACTGAAGCTTTCTTT.

This clonotype was seen ten or more times. The V call is TRBV3-1, the J call TRBJ2-7; 8 nucleotides match TRBD1. Germline values: CDR1 LGHDT, CDR2 YNNKEL (reference sequence). This CDR3 contains 15 residues. With V trimmed by 5 bases and J by 6 bases, 12 bases remained unmatched. The CDR3 spells CASSAPETGVSEQYF. The CDR3 nucleotides are TGTGCCAGCAGCGCCCCGGAGACAGGGGTTAGCGAGCAGTACTTC.

This clonotype was detected ten times or more. The chain employs TRBV20-1 and TRBJ1-2; tentatively, D is TRBD1 (5 bases). V dropped 5 bases and J dropped 4 bases, with 17 bases sitting between them. The CDR3 contains 14 residues. CDR1 is DFQATT and CDR2 is SNEGSKA in the germline V gene (reference sequence). The CDR3 here is CSAPPRGESYGYTF. CDR3 bases: TGCAGTGCTCCCCCTCGGGGGGAAAGCTATGGCTACACCTTC.

This clonotype has only a few counts. The gene calls are TRBV4-1 and TRBJ1-6; D is possibly TRBD1 (5 bases). This CDR3 is built from 17 residues. CDR1 is MGHRA, CDR2 YSYEKL, per germline. V was clipped by 0 bases and J by 10 bases, with 19 bases between them. The CDR3 here is CASSQDFGTDSVSPLHF. The CDR3 DNA reads as TGCGCCAGCAGCCAAGATTTTGGGACGGACTCTGTGTCACCCCTCCACTTT.

Many counts were recorded for this clonotype. The CDR3 loop is CASTQDGDTQYF. Here the CDR3 DNA reads TGTGCCAGCACCCAGGATGGGGATACGCAGTATTTT. The V and J genes are TRBV6-2 or TRBV6-3 and TRBJ2-3, with D unresolved. Trimming cost V 7 bases and J 6 bases, with 11 bases left between them. The CDR3 runs 12 residues. Germline assignment: CDR1 MNHEY and CDR2 SVGEGT.

This clonotype was detected ten times or more. The CDR3 loop is CSVEDYGTSQDYEQYF. Here the CDR3 DNA reads TGCAGCGTTGAAGATTATGGGACATCTCAAGACTACGAGCAGTACTTC. The chain joins TRBV29-1 to TRBJ2-7; a weak D match, TRBD1 (6 bases). CDR1 and CDR2 from the germline V gene are SQVTM and ANQGSEA. The germline V and J ends were trimmed by 0 bases and 3 bases, with 18 bases remaining between them. CDR3 length: 16 residues.

This clonotype appeared many times. J is TRBJ2-2 and V is TRBV4-2; 8 bases line up with TRBD1. Germline CDR1 is LGHNA and CDR2 is YNFKEQ. The CDR3 length is 15 residues. Unmatched junction bases numbered 6, after V lost 3 bases and J lost 6 bases. CDR3 sequence: CASSQETGAAGELFF. The CDR3 DNA reads TGTGCCAGCAGCCAGGAGACAGGGGCGGCCGGGGAGCTGTTTTTT.

This clonotype has ten or more counts. The CDR3: CASSFSGGVFNEQFF. CDR3 DNA sequence: TGTGCCAGCAGTTTTAGCGGTGGGGTCTTCAATGAGCAGTTCTTC. V is TRBV27 and J is TRBJ2-1, with D possibly TRBD2 on 6 matching bases. Germline V gene sequence: CDR1 MNHEY, CDR2 SMNVEV (reference sequence). Trimming cost V 3 bases and J 6 bases, with 15 bases left between them. This CDR3 contains 15 residues.

There are many counts of this clonotype. The chain joins TRBV6-5 to TRBJ2-7; D might be TRBD2 (7 bases). The CDR3 loop spans 16 amino acids. V was pared by 0 bases and J by 2 bases, with 14 bases between. CDR1 and CDR2 (germline): MNHEY, SVGAGI. The chain's CDR3 is CASSYSLGGDPYEQYF. The CDR3 coding sequence is TGTGCCAGCAGTTACTCCCTAGGGGGGGATCCCTACGAGCAGTACTTC.

This clonotype showed up many times. The chain employs TRBV20-1 and TRBJ1-1; unclear D gene. There are 11 residues in the CDR3. V gave up 6 bases and J gave up 8 bases, with 13 bases separating them. CDR1 is DFQATT, CDR2 SNEGSKA, per germline (reference sequence). This CDR3 reads CSASLVEEAFF. DNA for the CDR3: TGCAGTGCCAGCCTCGTAGAAGAAGCTTTCTTT.

At least ten counts were recorded for this clonotype. The V gene is TRBV6-6, the J gene TRBJ1-2, with D tentatively TRBD1 (5 bases). The V gene lost 2 bases and the J gene lost 8 bases, with 9 bases spanning the gap. The CDR3 consists of 12 residues. Looked up from germline, CDR1 is MNHNY and CDR2 is SVGAGI (reference sequence). For the CDR3, the DNA is TGTGCCAGCAGTTACAGGGGAGAGGGCTACACCTTC. It encodes CASSYRGEGYTF.